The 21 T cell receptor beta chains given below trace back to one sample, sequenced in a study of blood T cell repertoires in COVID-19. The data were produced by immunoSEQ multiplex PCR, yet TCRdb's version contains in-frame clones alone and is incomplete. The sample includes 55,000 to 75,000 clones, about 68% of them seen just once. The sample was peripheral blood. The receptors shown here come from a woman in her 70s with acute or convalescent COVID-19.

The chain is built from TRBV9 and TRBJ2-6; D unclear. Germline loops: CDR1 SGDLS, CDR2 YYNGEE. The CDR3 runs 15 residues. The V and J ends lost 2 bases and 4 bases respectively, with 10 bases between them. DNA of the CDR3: TGTGCCAGCAGCGTCGTTAGTTCCGGGGCCAACGTCCTGACTTTC. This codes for CASSVVSSGANVLTF.

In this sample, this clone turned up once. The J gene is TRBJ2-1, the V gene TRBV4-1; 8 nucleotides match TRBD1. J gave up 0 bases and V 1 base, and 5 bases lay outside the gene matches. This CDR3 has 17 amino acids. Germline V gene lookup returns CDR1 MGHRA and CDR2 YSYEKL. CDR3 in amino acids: CASSQADRADSYNEQFF. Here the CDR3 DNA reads TGCGCCAGCAGCCAAGCGGACAGGGCCGACTCCTACAATGAGCAGTTCTTC.

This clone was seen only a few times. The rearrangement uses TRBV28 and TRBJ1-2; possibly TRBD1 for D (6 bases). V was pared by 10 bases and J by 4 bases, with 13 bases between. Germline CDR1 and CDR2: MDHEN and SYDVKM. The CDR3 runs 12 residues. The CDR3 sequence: CATQGGFYGYTF. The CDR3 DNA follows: TGTGCCACACAGGGAGGGTTCTATGGCTACACCTTC.

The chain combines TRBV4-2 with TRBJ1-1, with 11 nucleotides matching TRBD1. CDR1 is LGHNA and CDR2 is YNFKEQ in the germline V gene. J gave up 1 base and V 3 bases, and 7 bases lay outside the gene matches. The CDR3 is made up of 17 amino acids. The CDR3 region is CASSQVPGQGGNTEAFF. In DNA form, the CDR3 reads TGTGCCAGCAGCCAGGTCCCGGGACAGGGGGGGAACACTGAAGCTTTCTTT.

The CDR3 here is CASSLGGGTWGETQYF. In DNA form, the CDR3 reads TGTGCCAGCAGCTTAGGAGGAGGGACCTGGGGGGAGACCCAGTACTTC. The chain uses TRBV9 and TRBJ2-5, with D perhaps TRBD2 (6 bases). The CDR3 runs to 16 residues. The V and J ends lost 4 bases and 5 bases respectively, with 21 bases between them. Per germline, CDR1 SGDLS and CDR2 YYNGEE.

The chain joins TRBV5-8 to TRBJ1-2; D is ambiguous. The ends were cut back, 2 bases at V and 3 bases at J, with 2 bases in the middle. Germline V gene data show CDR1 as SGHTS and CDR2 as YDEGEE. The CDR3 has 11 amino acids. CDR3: CASSFDYGYTF. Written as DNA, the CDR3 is TGTGCCAGCAGCTTCGACTATGGCTACACCTTC.

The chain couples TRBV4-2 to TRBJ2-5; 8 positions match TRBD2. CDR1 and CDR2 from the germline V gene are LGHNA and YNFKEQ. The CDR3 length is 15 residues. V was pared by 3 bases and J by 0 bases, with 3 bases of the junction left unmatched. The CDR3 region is CASSHSGGYQETQYF. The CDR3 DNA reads TGTGCCAGCAGCCACAGCGGGGGTTACCAAGAGACCCAGTACTTC.

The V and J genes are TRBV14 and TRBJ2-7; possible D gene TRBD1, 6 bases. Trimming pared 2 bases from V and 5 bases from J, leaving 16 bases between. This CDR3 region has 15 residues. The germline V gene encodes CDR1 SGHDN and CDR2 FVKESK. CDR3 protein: CASSQIGGHRDEQYF. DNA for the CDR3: TGTGCCAGCAGCCAAATAGGGGGACACAGGGACGAGCAGTACTTC.

In DNA form, the CDR3 reads TGTGCCAGCAGTTTAGAGGGAGTGACTGAAGCTTTCTTT. Amino acid sequence: CASSLEGVTEAFF. The J gene is TRBJ1-1, the V gene TRBV27; D is uncertain. This CDR3 region has 13 residues. Germline V gene sequence: CDR1 MNHEY, CDR2 SMNVEV (reference sequence). The V gene lost 2 bases and the J gene lost 5 bases, with 9 bases spanning the gap.

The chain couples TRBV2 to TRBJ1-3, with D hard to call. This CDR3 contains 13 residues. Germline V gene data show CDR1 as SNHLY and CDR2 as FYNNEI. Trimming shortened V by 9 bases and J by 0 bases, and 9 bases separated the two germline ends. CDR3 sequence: CASNRGSGNTIYF. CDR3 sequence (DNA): TGTGCCAGTAACCGGGGCTCTGGAAACACCATATATTTT.

CDR3 DNA sequence: TGTGCCAGCAGCTTAGTTAGGGGCGGATCCATGGCCACAGATACGCAGTATTTT. Its protein product is CASSLVRGGSMATDTQYF. This rearrangement joins TRBV7-9 to TRBJ2-3; a weak D match, TRBD1 (5 bases). This CDR3 is built from 18 residues. V was cut by 1 base and J by 2 bases, with 19 bases left in between. Germline CDR1 SEHNR, CDR2 FQNEAQ (reference sequence).

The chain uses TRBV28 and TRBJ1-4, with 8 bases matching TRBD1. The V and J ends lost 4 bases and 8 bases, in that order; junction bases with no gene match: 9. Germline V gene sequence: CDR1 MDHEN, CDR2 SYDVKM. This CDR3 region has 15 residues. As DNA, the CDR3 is TGTGCCAGCAGTTCCGGTGACAGGGGCTTCGAAAAACTGTTTTTT. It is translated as CASSSGDRGFEKLFF. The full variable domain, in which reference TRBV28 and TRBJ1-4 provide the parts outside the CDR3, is DVKVTQSSRYLVKRTGEKVFLECVQDMDHENMFWYRQDPGLGLRLIYFSYDVKMKEKGDIPEGYSVSREKKERFSLILESASTNQTSMYLCASSSGDRGFEKLFFGSGTQLSVL.

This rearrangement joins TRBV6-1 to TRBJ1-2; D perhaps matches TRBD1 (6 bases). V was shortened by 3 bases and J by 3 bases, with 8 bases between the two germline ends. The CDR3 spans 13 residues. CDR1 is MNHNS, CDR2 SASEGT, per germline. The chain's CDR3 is CASSDRGYYGYTF. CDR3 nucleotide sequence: TGTGCCAGCAGTGACAGGGGCTACTATGGCTACACCTTC.

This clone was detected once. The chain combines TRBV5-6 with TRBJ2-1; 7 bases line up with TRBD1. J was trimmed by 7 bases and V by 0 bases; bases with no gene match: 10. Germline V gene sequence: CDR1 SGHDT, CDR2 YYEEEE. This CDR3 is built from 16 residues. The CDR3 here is CASSLADRELRNEQFF. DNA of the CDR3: TGTGCCAGCAGCTTGGCCGACAGGGAGTTGAGGAATGAGCAGTTCTTC.

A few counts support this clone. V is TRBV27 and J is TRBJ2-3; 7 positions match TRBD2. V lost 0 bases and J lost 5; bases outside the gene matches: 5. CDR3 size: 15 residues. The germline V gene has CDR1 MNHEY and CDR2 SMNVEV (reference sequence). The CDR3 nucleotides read TGTGCCAGCAGTTTATCGGGCGGGAGAAAAGATACGCAGTATTTT. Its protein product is CASSLSGGRKDTQYF.

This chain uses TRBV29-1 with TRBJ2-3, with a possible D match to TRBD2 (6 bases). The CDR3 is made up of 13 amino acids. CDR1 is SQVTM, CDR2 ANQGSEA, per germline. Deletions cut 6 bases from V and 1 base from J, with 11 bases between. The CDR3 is CSVGTFRTDTQYF. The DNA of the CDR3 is TGCAGCGTGGGGACTTTCCGCACAGATACGCAGTATTTT.

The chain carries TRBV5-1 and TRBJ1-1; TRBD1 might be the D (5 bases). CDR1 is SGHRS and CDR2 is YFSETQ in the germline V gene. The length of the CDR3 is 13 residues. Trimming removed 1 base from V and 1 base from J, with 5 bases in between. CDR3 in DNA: TGCGCCAGCAGCTTGACAGGGAACACTGAAGCTTTCTTT. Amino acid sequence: CASSLTGNTEAFF.

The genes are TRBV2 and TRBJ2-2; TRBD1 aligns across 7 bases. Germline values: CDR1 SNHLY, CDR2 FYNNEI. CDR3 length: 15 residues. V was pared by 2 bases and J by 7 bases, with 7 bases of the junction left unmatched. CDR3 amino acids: CASSESTGSHGELFF. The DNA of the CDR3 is TGTGCCAGCAGTGAATCGACAGGGTCTCACGGGGAGCTGTTTTTT.

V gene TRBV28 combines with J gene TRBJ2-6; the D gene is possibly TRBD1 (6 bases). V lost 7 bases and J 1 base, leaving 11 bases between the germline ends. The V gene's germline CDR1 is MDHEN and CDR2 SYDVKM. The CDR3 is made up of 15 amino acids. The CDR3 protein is CASTWDISGANVLTF. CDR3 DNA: TGTGCCAGCACTTGGGACATATCTGGGGCCAACGTCCTGACTTTC.

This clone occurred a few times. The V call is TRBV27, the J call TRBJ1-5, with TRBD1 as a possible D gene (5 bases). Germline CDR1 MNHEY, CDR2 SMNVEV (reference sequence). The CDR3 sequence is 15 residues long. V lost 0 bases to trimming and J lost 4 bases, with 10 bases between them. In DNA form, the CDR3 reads TGTGCCAGCAGTTTATCCGGGGGTGGGAATCAGCCCCAGCATTTT. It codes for CASSLSGGGNQPQHF.

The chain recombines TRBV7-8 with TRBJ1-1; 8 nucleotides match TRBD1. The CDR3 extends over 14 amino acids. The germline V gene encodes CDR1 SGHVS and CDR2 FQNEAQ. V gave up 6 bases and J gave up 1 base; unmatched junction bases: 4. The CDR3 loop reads CASRYQGANTEAFF. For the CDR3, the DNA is TGTGCCAGCAGATATCAGGGGGCGAACACTGAAGCTTTCTTT. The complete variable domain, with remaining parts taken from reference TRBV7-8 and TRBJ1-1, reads GAGVSQSPRYKVAKRGQDVALRCDPISGHVSLFWYQQALGQGPEFLTYFQNEAQLDKSGLPSDRFFAERPEGSVSTLKIQRTQQEDSAVYLCASRYQGANTEAFFGQGTRLTVV.